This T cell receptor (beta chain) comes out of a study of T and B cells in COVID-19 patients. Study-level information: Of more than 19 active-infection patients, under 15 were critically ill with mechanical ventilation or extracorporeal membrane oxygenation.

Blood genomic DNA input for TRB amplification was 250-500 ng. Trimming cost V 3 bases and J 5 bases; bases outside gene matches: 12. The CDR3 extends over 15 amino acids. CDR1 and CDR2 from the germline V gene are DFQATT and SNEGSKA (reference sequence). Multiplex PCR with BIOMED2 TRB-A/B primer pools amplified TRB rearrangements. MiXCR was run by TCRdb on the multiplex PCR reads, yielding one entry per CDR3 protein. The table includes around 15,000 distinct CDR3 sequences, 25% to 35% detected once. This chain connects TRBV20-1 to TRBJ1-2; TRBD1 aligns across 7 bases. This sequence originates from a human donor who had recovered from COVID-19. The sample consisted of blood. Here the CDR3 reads CSASLPHRGGYGYTF. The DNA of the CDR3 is TGCAGTGCTAGCTTACCTCACAGGGGAGGATATGGCTACACCTTC.